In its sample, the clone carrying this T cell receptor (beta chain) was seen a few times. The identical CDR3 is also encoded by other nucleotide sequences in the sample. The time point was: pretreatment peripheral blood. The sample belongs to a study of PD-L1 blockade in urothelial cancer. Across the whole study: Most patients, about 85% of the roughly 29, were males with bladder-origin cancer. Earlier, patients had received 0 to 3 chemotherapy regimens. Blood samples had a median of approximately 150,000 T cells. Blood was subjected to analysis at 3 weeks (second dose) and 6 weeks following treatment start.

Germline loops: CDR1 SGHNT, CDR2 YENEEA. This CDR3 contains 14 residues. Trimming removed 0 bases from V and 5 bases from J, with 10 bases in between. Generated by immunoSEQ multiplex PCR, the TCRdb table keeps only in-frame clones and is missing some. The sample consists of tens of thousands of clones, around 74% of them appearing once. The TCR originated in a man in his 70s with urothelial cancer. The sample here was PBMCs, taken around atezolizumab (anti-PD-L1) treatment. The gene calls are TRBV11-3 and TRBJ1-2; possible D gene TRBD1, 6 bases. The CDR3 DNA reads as TGTGCCAGCAGCTTAGAGGCAGGGGATTATGGCTACACCTTC. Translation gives CASSLEAGDYGYTF.